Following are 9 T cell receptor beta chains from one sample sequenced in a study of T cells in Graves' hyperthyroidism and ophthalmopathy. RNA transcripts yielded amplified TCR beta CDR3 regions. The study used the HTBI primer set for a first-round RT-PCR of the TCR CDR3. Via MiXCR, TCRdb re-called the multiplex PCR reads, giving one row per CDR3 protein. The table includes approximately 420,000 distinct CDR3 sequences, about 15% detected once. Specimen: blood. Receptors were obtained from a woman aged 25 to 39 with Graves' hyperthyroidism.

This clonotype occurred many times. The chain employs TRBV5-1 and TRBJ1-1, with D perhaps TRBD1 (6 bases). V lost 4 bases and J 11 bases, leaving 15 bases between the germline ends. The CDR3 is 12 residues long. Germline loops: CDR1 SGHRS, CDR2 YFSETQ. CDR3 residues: CASSIDTGKAFF. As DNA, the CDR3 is TGCGCCAGCAGCATCGATACAGGGAAGGCTTTCTTT. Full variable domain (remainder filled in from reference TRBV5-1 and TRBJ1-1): KAGVTQTPRYLIKTRGQQVTLSCSPISGHRSVSWYQQTPGQGLQFLFEYFSETQRNKGNFPGRFSGRQFSNSRSEMNVSTLELGDSALYLCASSIDTGKAFFGQGTRLTVV.

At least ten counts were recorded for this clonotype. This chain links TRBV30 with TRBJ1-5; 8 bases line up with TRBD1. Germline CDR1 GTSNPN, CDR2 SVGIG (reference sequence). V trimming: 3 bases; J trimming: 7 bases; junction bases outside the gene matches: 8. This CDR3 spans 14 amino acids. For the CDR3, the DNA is TGTGCCTGGAGGGGACAGGCGAGTAGCCAGCCCCAGCATTTT. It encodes CAWRGQASSQPQHF.

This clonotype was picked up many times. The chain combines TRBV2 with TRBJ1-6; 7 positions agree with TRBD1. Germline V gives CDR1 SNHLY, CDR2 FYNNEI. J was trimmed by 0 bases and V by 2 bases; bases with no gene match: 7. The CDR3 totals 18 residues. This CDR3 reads CASSERDSPSSYNSPLHF. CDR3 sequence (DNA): TGTGCCAGCAGTGAAAGGGACAGCCCCAGCTCCTATAATTCACCCCTCCACTTT.

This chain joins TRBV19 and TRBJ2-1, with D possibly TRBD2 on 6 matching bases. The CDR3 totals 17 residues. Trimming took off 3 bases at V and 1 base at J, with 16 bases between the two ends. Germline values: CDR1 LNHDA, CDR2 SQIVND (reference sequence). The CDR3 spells CASSIGTSYLSYNEQFF. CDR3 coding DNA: TGTGCCAGTAGTATTGGGACTTCCTATCTTTCCTACAATGAGCAGTTCTTC.

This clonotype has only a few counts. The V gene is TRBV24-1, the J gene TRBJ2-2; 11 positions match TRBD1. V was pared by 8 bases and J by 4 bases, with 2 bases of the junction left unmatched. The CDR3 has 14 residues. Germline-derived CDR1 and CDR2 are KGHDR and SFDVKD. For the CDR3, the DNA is TGTGCCACCACCGGGACAGGGGGCACCGGGGAGCTGTTTTTT. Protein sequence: CATTGTGGTGELFF.

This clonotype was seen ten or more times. CDR3 sequence reads: CASSIGLATQETQYF. The CDR3 DNA reads TGTGCCAGTAGTATAGGACTAGCGACACAAGAGACCCAGTACTTC. The V and J genes are TRBV19 and TRBJ2-5, with TRBD2 matching 8 bases. Losses at the gene ends were 1 base for V and 2 bases for J; bases not matched to a gene: 3. Germline CDR1 reads LNHDA; CDR2 reads SQIVND (reference sequence). CDR3 length: 15 residues.

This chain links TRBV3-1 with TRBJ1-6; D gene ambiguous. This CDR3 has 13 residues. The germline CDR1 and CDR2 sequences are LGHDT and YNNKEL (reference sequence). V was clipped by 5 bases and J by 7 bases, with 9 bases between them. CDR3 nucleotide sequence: TGTGCCAGCAGCTTCGTCGGAAATTCACCCCTCCACTTT. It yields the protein CASSFVGNSPLHF.

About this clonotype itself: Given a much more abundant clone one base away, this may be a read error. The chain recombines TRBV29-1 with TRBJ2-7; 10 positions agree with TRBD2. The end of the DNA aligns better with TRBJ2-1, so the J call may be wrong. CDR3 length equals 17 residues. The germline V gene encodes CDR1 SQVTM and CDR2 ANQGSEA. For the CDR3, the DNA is TGCAGCGTCCGAATAGCGGGAGGCTGGGAGGTCTCCTACGAGCAGTTCTTC. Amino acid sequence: CSVRIAGGWEVSYEQFF.

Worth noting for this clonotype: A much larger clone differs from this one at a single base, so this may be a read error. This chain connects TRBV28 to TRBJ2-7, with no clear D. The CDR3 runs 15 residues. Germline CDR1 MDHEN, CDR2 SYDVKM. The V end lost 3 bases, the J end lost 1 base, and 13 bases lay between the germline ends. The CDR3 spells CASSFGWSLSYEQYF. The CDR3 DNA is TGTGCCAGCAGTTTCGGGTGGTCCTTGTCCTACGAGCAGTACTTC. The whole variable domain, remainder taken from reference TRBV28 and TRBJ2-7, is DVKVTQSSRYLVKRTGEKVFLECVQDMDHENMFWYRQDPGLGLRLIYFSYDVKMKEKGDIPEGYSVSREKKERFSLILESASTNQTSMYLCASSFGWSLSYEQYFGPGTRLTVT.